This T cell receptor (beta chain) emerged from a study of cytomegalovirus exposure and HLA in healthy donors. Points from the study as a whole: An analysis was carried out at a later point. It showed that HLA-associated TCR beta chains were more clonally expanded than equally common non-associated chains. TCR beta sequences reportedly predicted most subjects' HLA-A and HLA-B alleles accurately.

The PCR made use of 60 Vbeta and 13 Jbeta primers. Some clones are missing from TCRdb's copy, which holds only in-frame ones; the method was immunoSEQ multiplex PCR. The profile shows over 120,000 clones, approximately 74% of them singletons. This clone has just a few counts. Its antigen is unidentified. The CDR3 is 16 amino acids. Germline V CDR1 and CDR2: SGHNT, YYREEE (reference sequence). After removal of 1 base from V and 6 bases from J, the junction contained 8 bases not matched to a gene. The chain carries TRBV5-4 and TRBJ2-3; 10 bases agree with TRBD2. The source is a man aged 18 to 30 in good health and CMV-seropositive. Material for sequencing was PBMCs. Here the CDR3 DNA reads TGTGCCAGCAGCTTGACTAGCGGGACCTCGTGGGATACGCAGTATTTT. Residues: CASSLTSGTSWDTQYF. Full variable domain (remainder filled in from reference TRBV5-4 and TRBJ2-3): ETGVTQSPTHLIKTRGQQVTLRCSSQSGHNTVSWYQQALGQGPQFIFQYYREEENGRGNFPPRFSGLQFPNYSSELNVNALELDDSALYLCASSLTSGTSWDTQYFGPGTRLTVL.